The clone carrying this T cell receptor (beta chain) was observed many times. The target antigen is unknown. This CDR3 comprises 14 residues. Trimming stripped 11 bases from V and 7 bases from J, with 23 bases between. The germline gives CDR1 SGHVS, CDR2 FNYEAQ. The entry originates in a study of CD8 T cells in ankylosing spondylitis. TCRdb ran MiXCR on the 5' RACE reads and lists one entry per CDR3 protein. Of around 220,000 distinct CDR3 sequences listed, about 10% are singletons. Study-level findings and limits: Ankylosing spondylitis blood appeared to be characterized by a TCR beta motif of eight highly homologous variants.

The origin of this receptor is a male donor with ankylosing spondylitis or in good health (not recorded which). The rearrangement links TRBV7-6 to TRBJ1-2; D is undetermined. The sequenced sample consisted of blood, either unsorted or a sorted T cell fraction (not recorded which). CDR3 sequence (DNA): TGTGCCCTCGGGAGGGCAGACCTCCGACGTGGCTACACCTTC. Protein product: CALGRADLRRGYTF.